The 24 T cell receptor beta chains given below trace back to one sample, sequenced in a study of cytomegalovirus exposure and HLA in healthy donors. PCR primers comprised 60 Vbeta and 13 Jbeta primers. Some clones are missing from TCRdb's copy, which holds only in-frame ones; the method was immunoSEQ multiplex PCR. The top ten clones hold 0.77% of a sample with fewer than 200,000 clones, approximately 81% of them seen once. The sequenced material came from PBMCs. These receptors originate from a woman aged 18 to 35 in good health and CMV-seronegative.

V usage is TRBV21-1 and J usage is TRBJ2-5; the table's D gene call, TRBD2, was not cross checked with the DNA. TRBV21-1 has pseudogene status. The CDR3 totals 16 residues. The CDR3 region is CASSNRAAGGWETQYF. The CDR3 DNA sequence: TGTGCCAGCAGCAACCGGGCAGCGGGAGGGTGGGAGACCCAGTACTTC.

The CDR3 reads CASSIEQGTAYEQYF. CDR3 nucleotide sequence: TGTGCCAGTAGTATAGAACAGGGGACAGCCTACGAGCAGTACTTC. This rearrangement joins TRBV19 to TRBJ2-7; 7 positions match TRBD1. V shed 0 bases, J shed 2 bases, and the junction held 4 bases outside the gene matches. CDR3 size: 15 residues. Germline CDR1 reads LNHDA; CDR2 reads SQIVND (reference sequence).

This clone has only one observation. The rearrangement uses TRBV28 and TRBJ2-7; D is ambiguous. V was cut by 6 bases and J by 3 bases, with 12 bases left in between. In germline, CDR1 is MDHEN, CDR2 SYDVKM. The CDR3 totals 13 residues. CDR3 loop: CASSPRQVYEQYF. Here the CDR3 DNA reads TGTGCCAGCAGCCCAAGACAAGTCTACGAGCAGTACTTC.

This chain uses TRBV18 with TRBJ2-5; 7 bases fit TRBD1. Germline V gives CDR1 KGHSH, CDR2 LQKENI. Germline trimming cut 2 bases from V and 2 bases from J; bases unmatched to any gene: 11. The CDR3 has 17 amino acids. The CDR3 here is CASSPRGQTNLQETQYF. CDR3 coding DNA: TGTGCCAGCTCACCAAGGGGACAGACGAATCTACAAGAGACCCAGTACTTC.

The rearrangement joins TRBV4-1 to TRBJ2-2; TRBD2 matches 16 bases. The CDR3 extends over 18 amino acids. J lost 6 bases, V lost 1 base, and 5 bases had no gene match. Looked up from germline, CDR1 is MGHRA and CDR2 is YSYEKL. In DNA form, the CDR3 reads TGCGCCAGCAGCCAAGGCGGGACTAGCGGGAGGGGCCCCGGGGAGCTGTTTTTT. This codes for CASSQGGTSGRGPGELFF.

This sequence joins TRBV25-1 and TRBJ1-2, with D unresolved. The CDR3 extends over 14 amino acids. Trimming removed 1 base from V and 4 bases from J, with 10 bases in between. The germline CDR1 and CDR2 sequences are MGHDK and SYGVNS. The CDR3: CASSELDSRYGYTF. The CDR3, as DNA: TGTGCCAGCAGTGAATTGGACTCCCGCTATGGCTACACCTTC.

The count of this clone is one. The rearrangement links TRBV6-6 to TRBJ1-5; D unclear. The CDR3 sequence is 14 residues long. CDR1 is MNHNY and CDR2 is SVGAGI in the germline V gene (reference sequence). V was pared by 0 bases and J by 4 bases, with 7 bases between. CDR3 protein: CASSYSSSNQPQHF. The CDR3 DNA reads as TGTGCCAGCAGTTACTCAAGCTCGAATCAGCCCCAGCATTTT.

The chain combines TRBV19 with TRBJ2-1; D perhaps matches TRBD2 (7 bases). The length of the CDR3 is 16 residues. Trimming removed 1 base at V and 5 bases at J, with 15 bases between. The germline V gene has CDR1 LNHDA and CDR2 SQIVND (reference sequence). The CDR3 sequence is CASSIGQQGGDNEQFF. The CDR3 nucleotides are TGTGCCAGTAGTATAGGGCAGCAAGGGGGGGACAATGAGCAGTTCTTC.

The V call is TRBV29-1, the J call TRBJ2-7; D might be TRBD2 (5 bases). The V and J ends lost 6 bases and 4 bases respectively, with 16 bases between them. The CDR3 runs 13 residues. CDR1 is SQVTM, CDR2 ANQGSEA, per germline. The CDR3 reads CSVTDGIGYEQYF. The CDR3 DNA reads as TGCAGCGTAACGGACGGGATCGGGTACGAGCAGTACTTC.

This clone was seen once. The CDR3 coding sequence is TGTGCCAGCAGCCAAGATAAGGGGACAGGTAACTCCTACAATGAGCAGTTCTTC. This codes for CASSQDKGTGNSYNEQFF. The rearrangement uses TRBV14 and TRBJ2-1; 8 bases are a match to TRBD1. The junction had 7 bases not matched to a gene; V was cut back by 0 bases and J by 0 bases. The length of the CDR3 is 18 residues. Germline CDR1 reads SGHDN; CDR2 reads FVKESK.

This rearrangement joins TRBV5-4 to TRBJ1-4, with TRBD1 identical over 10 bases. CDR1 and CDR2 (germline): SGHNT, YYREEE (reference sequence). Trimming at V came to 2 bases and at J to 8 bases, leaving 6 bases not matched to a gene. This CDR3 is 15 amino acids long. DNA of the CDR3: TGTGCCAGCAGCTTTAAGACAGGGGGCTTCGAAAAACTGTTTTTT. Translated: CASSFKTGGFEKLFF.

The chain combines TRBV10-1 with TRBJ2-1, with D perhaps TRBD2 (6 bases). The CDR3 has 17 amino acids. CDR1 and CDR2 from the germline V gene are WNHNN and SYGVQD (reference sequence). Trimming removed 8 bases at V and 4 bases at J, with 24 bases between. CDR3 sequence reads: CASLNKLERVQYNEQFF. DNA for the CDR3: TGCGCCAGCCTAAATAAACTAGAGCGGGTGCAGTACAATGAGCAGTTCTTC.

This sequence joins TRBV7-8 and TRBJ2-7; 7 bases align to TRBD1. Unmatched junction bases numbered 12, after V lost 3 bases and J lost 7 bases. This CDR3 comprises 15 residues. Germline CDR1 is SGHVS and CDR2 is FQNEAQ. The CDR3 spells CASSLYRDSRGEQYF. CDR3 nucleotide sequence: TGTGCCAGCAGCTTGTACCGGGACAGCCGAGGGGAGCAGTACTTC.

In this sample, this clone turned up once. This chain uses TRBV7-9 with TRBJ2-4, with D perhaps matching TRBD1 (6 bases). Germline values: CDR1 SEHNR, CDR2 FQNEAQ (reference sequence). Trimming pared 2 bases from V and 8 bases from J, leaving 19 bases between. The CDR3 runs to 16 residues. The CDR3, as DNA: TGTGCCAGCAGCTTACCCTTGGGGAAAGGGGGTGACATTCAGTACTTC. This gives the protein CASSLPLGKGGDIQYF.

V gene TRBV4-2 combines with J gene TRBJ2-3; possibly TRBD2 for D (6 bases). This CDR3 comprises 15 residues. Trimming shortened V by 1 base and J by 1 base, and 9 bases separated the two germline ends. Germline V gene data show CDR1 as LGHNA and CDR2 as YNFKEQ. In nucleotides, the CDR3 is TGTGCCAGCAGCCAAGGGCGGGGAGGCACAGATACGCAGTATTTT. Protein sequence: CASSQGRGGTDTQYF.

The V gene is TRBV13, the J gene TRBJ2-7; D perhaps matches TRBD2 (5 bases). V shed 5 bases and J shed 3 bases, with 14 bases lying between them. This CDR3 has 14 amino acids. In germline, CDR1 is PRHDT, CDR2 FYEKMQ (reference sequence). The CDR3 loop reads CASSLMGENYEQYF. In DNA form, the CDR3 reads TGTGCCAGCAGCCTAATGGGAGAAAACTACGAGCAGTACTTC.

The gene calls are TRBV6-1 and TRBJ2-7; the D is unclear. V dropped 2 bases and J dropped 7 bases, with 15 bases sitting between them. The CDR3 is 14 residues long. Germline V gives CDR1 MNHNS, CDR2 SASEGT. The DNA of the CDR3 is TGTGCCAGCAGTGAATTTGGAGAGCCTAGAGAGCAGTACTTC. Translated: CASSEFGEPREQYF.

The rearrangement joins TRBV27 to TRBJ1-2, with D possibly matching TRBD1 (5 bases). Trimming removed 6 bases from V and 1 base from J, with 18 bases in between. The germline gives CDR1 MNHEY, CDR2 SMNVEV (reference sequence). The CDR3 consists of 16 residues. This chain's CDR3 is CASRASLGALNYGYTF. As DNA, the CDR3 is TGTGCCAGCAGGGCCTCCCTTGGGGCGCTTAACTATGGCTACACCTTC.

A single count supports this clone. This sequence joins TRBV27 and TRBJ1-5; 8 bases are a match to TRBD1. V shed 6 bases, J shed 0 bases, and the junction held 10 bases outside the gene matches. Germline CDR1 and CDR2: MNHEY and SMNVEV (reference sequence). This CDR3 contains 17 residues. The DNA for the CDR3 is TGTGCCAGCAGAGGGGGACAGGCCCTTAATAGCAATCAGCCCCAGCATTTT. It encodes CASRGGQALNSNQPQHF.

The V gene is TRBV4-2, the J gene TRBJ2-3; 10 bases agree with TRBD2. The CDR3 contains 17 residues. CDR1 and CDR2 from the germline V gene are LGHNA and YNFKEQ. V lost 4 bases and J lost 6; bases outside the gene matches: 13. The CDR3 region has the DNA TGTGCCAGCAGCCCCAGGACTAGCGGAGGGGGAGGGGATACGCAGTATTTT. Its translation is CASSPRTSGGGGDTQYF.

CDR3 DNA sequence: TGTGCCAGCAGTGAGGCGGCCACAGATACGCAGTATTTT. It translates to CASSEAATDTQYF. This chain connects TRBV6-4 to TRBJ2-3, with unresolved D. Trimming removed 3 bases from V and 2 bases from J, with 6 bases in between. The length of the CDR3 is 13 residues. Germline V gene data show CDR1 as MRHNA and CDR2 as SNTAGT.

This clone was detected a few times. V gene TRBV19 combines with J gene TRBJ1-5, with 8 nucleotides matching TRBD1. CDR1 is LNHDA and CDR2 is SQIVND in the germline V gene (reference sequence). The trim removed 3 bases at V and 4 bases at J, leaving 8 bases unmatched. The CDR3 covers 16 residues. The CDR3 loop is CASSIPQGARNQPQHF. The CDR3 DNA follows: TGTGCCAGTAGTATTCCCCAGGGGGCACGTAATCAGCCCCAGCATTTT.

V gene TRBV6-1 combines with J gene TRBJ2-7; D may be TRBD2 (6 bases). This CDR3 has 14 residues. Per germline, CDR1 MNHNS and CDR2 SASEGT. The V gene lost 1 base and the J gene lost 3 bases, with 10 bases spanning the gap. Here the CDR3 reads CASSEDRRVYEQYF. In DNA, the CDR3 is TGTGCCAGCAGTGAAGATCGGAGGGTCTACGAGCAGTACTTC.

This clone was counted a single time. The V gene is TRBV9, the J gene TRBJ2-1; 13 nucleotides agree with TRBD2. The CDR3 covers 15 residues. Germline CDR1 reads SGDLS; CDR2 reads YYNGEE. The V and J ends lost 0 bases and 8 bases, in that order; junction bases with no gene match: 2. The DNA for the CDR3 is TGTGCCAGCAGCGTAGGGACTAGCGGGAGCGATGAGCAGTTCTTC. It is translated as CASSVGTSGSDEQFF.